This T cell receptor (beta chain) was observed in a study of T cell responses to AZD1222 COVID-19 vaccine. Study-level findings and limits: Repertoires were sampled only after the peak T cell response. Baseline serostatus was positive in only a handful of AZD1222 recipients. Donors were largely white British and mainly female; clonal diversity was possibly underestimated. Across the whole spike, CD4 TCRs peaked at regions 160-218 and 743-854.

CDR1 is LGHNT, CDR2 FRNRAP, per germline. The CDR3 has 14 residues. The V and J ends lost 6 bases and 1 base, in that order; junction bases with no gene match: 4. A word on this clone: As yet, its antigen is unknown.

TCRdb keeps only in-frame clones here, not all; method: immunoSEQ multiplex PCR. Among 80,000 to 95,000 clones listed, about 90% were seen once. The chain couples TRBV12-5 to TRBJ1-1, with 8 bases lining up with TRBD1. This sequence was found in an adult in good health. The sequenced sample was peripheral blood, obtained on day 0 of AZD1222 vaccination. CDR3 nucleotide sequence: TGTGCTAGTGGCCATGGACAGGGGAACACTGAAGCTTTCTTT. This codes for CASGHGQGNTEAFF.